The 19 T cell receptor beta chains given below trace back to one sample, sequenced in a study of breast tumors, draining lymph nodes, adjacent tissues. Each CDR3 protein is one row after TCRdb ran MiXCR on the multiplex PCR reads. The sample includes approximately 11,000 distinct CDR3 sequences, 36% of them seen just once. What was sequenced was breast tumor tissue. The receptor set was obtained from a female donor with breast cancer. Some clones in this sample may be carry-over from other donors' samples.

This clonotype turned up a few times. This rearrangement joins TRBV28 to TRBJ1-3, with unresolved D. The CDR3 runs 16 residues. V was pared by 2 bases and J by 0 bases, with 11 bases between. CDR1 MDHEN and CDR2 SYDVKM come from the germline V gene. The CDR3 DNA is TGTGCCAGCAGTTTACATAACCCAGGCTCTGGAAACACCATATATTTT. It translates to CASSLHNPGSGNTIYF.

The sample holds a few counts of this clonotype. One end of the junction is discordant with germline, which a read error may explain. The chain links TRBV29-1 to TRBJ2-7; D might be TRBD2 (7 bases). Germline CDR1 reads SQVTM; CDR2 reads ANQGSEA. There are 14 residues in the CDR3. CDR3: CSVGSRGGPYEQHF. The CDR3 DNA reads TGCAGCGTTGGCTCGCGCGGGGGCCCCTACGAGCAGCACTTC.

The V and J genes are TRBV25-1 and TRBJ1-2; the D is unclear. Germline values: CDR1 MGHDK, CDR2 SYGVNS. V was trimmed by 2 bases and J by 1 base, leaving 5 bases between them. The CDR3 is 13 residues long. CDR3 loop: CASSEGSNYGYTF. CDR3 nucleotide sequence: TGTGCCAGCAGTGAAGGGAGTAACTATGGCTACACCTTC.

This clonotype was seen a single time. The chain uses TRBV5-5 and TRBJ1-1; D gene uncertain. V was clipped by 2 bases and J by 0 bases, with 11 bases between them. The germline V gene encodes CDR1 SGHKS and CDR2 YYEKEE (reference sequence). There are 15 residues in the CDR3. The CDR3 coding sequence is TGTGCCAGCAGCTTTACCGGGATGATGAACACTGAAGCTTTCTTT. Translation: CASSFTGMMNTEAFF.

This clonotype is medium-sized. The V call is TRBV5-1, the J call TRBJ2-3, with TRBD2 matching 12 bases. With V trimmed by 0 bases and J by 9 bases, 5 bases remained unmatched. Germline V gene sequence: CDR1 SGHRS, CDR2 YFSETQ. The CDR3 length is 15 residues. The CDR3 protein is CASSLDLAGGPTQYF. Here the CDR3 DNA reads TGCGCCAGCAGCTTGGACCTAGCGGGAGGGCCGACGCAGTATTTT.

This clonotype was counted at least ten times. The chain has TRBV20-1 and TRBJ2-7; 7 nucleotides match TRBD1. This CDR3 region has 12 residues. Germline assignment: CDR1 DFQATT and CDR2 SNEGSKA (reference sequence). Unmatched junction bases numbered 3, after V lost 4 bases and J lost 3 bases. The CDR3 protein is CSANRGLYEQYF. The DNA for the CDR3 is TGCAGTGCTAACAGGGGCCTCTACGAGCAGTACTTC.

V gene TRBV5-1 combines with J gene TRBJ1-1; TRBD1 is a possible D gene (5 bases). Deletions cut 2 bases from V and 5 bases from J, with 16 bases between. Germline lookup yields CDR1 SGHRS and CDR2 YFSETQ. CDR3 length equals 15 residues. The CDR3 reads CASSFDGVPGTEAFF. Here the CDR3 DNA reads TGCGCCAGCAGCTTTGATGGGGTTCCAGGGACTGAAGCTTTCTTT.

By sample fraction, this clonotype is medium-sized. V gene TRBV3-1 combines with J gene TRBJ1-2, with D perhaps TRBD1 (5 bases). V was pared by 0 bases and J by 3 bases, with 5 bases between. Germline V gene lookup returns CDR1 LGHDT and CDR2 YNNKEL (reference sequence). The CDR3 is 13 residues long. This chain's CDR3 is CASSQEGDYGYTF. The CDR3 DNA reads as TGTGCCAGCAGCCAAGAGGGGGACTATGGCTACACCTTC.

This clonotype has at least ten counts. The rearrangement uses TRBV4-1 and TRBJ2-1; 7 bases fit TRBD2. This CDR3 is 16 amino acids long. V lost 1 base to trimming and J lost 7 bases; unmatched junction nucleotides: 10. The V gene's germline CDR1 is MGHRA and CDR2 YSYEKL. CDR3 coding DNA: TGCGCCAGCAGCCAAGTAGGGACTACGTCCCTAAATGAGCAGTTCTTC. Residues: CASSQVGTTSLNEQFF.

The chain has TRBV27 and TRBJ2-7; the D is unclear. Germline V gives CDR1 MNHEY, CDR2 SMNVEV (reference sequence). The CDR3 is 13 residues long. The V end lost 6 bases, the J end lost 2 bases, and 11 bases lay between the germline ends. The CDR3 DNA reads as TGTGCCAGCAGCTTAGGGTCGGCCTACGAGCAGTACTTC. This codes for CASSLGSAYEQYF.

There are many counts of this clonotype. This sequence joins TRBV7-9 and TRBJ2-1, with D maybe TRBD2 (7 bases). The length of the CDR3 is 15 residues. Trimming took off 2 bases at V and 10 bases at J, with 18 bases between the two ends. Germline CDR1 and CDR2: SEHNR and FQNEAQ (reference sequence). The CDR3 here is CASSLFPGGPYEQFF. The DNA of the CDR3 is TGTGCCAGCAGCTTATTTCCGGGGGGCCCTTACGAGCAGTTCTTC.

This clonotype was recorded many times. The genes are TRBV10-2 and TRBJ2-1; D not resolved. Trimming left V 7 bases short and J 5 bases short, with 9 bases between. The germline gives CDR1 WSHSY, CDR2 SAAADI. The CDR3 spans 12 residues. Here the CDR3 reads CASKRTDNEQFF. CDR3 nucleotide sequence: TGCGCCAGCAAACGGACGGACAATGAGCAGTTCTTC.

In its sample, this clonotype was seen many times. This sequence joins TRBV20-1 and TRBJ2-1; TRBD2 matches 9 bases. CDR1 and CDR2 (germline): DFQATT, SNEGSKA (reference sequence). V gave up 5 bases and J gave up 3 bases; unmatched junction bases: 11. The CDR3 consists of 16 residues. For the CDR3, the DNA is TGCAGTGCTCCGGGATCGCGGGGGGGTGGCTACAATGAGCAGTTCTTC. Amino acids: CSAPGSRGGGYNEQFF.

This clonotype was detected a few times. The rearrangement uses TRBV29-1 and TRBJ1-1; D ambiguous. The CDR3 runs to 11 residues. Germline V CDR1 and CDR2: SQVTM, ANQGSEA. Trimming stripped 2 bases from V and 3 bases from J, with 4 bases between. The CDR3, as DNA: TGCAGCGTTGAACGAGACACTGAAGCTTTCTTT. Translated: CSVERDTEAFF.

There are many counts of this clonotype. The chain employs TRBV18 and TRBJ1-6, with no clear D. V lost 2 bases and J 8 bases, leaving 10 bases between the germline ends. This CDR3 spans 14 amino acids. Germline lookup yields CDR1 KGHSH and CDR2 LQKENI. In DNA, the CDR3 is TGTGCCAGCTCACCAGAGGTTGGGGATTCACCCCTCCACTTT. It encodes CASSPEVGDSPLHF. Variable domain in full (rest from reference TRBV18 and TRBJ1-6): NAGVMQNPRHLVRRRGQEARLRCSPMKGHSHVYWYRQLPEEGLKFMVYLQKENIIDESGMPKERFSAEFPKEGPSILRIQQVVRGDSAAYFCASSPEVGDSPLHFGNGTRLTVT.

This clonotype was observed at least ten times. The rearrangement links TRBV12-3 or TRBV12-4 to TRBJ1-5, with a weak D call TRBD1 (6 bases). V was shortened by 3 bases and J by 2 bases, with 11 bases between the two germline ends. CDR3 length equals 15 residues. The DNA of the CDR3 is TGTGCCAGCAGTTTCGGTGCAGGGGGCAATCAGCCCCAGCATTTT. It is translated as CASSFGAGGNQPQHF.

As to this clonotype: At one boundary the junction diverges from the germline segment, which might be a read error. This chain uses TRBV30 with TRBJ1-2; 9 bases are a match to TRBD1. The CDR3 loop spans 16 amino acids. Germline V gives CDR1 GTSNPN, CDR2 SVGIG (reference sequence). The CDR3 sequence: CAWSVGPPGQGFGYPF. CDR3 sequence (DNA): TGTGCCTGGAGTGTAGGCCCCCCGGGACAGGGATTTGGCTACCCCTTC.

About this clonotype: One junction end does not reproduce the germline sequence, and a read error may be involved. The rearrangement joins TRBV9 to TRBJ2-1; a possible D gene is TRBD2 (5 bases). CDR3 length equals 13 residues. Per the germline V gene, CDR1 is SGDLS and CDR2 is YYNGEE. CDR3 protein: CASSAGYSGEQFF. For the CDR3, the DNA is TGCGCCAGCAGCGCTGGGTACAGCGGTGAGCAGTTCTTC.

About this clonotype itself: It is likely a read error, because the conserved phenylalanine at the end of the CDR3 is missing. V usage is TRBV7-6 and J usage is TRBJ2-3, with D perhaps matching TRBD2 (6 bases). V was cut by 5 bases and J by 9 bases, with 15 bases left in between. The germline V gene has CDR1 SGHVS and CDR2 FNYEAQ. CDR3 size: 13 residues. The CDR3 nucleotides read TGTGCCAGCAGCCCCAAGGAGGGAGGCACGCAGTATCTT. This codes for CASSPKEGGTQYL.